This T cell receptor beta chain was sequenced in a study of human T cells and chemical hapten exposure (dated by TCRdb to about 2021). Some background on the complete study: For sensitization, 2% DPC in acetone was applied to a roughly 2 cm by roughly 2 cm area of upper inner arm skin. Libraries were combined into a pool for sequencing, and differences in TCR yield between samples came mainly from small differences in library volumes within the pool. In alopecia patients, the study followed how the peripheral blood TCR repertoire changed in vivo over primary and secondary sensitization to diphenylcyclopropenone (DPC), a hapten. Patch testing on the upper back used Finn chambers containing 0.01% DPC, with scoring done after 6 days according to International Contact Dermatitis Research Group standards. Patient blood was sampled pre-sensitization (week 0) and at 2, 6 and about 24 weeks after DPC sensitization. Blood for TCR sequencing was provided by twenty-nine alopecia patients at one to four time points (pre-sensitization, 2, 6 and 24 weeks). The patient cohort, mostly female, included alopecia areata with under or over 50% scalp involvement, alopecia totalis and alopecia universalis. Throughout the study period of roughly 24 weeks, patients also received therapeutic DPC doses to the scalp every week.

This clonotype appeared a few times. This clone's antigen is unknown. Per-base qualities were not stored, and no clone one base away is much larger. Study-level results and caveats: Patch test score was positively correlated with the number of PT1 expanded TCRs, with significance at thresholds 8, 16 and 32 but not at 4. Compared with pre-sensitization or healthy control sets, expanded TCRs formed significantly more large CDR3 similarity clusters, which is consistent with antigen-driven responses. After repeated subsampling, the strength of the expansion versus patch-test correlation and the threshold at which it became significant changed. No change with DPC sensitization was found in the number of TCRs above 1 in 1000 frequency, and no evidence of global repertoire structure alterations was found. All patients had alopecia, a presumed autoimmune disease, so their immune response might differ from that of healthy individuals.

The CDR3 numbers 11 residues from cysteine through phenylalanine. The DNA shown is the 33-base CDR3, in frame from base 1. At the junction V is shortened by 3 bases and J by 6 bases, with 6 bases in between. CDR1 and CDR2, per the germline V gene, are MDHEN and SYDVKM. Per the publication, the time point label means: patch test 1, 2 weeks after DPC sensitization. The treatment or condition label corresponds to: therapeutic diphenylcyclopropenone sensitization with weekly scalp DPC. At each patch-test visit, blood was drawn before the patch test was applied. Patients were eligible if aged 18 to 70, diagnosed with alopecia and judged suitable for DPC therapy, and pregnant patients were excluded. Total RNA was extracted from unfractionated whole blood collected in Tempus Blood RNA tubes. Preparation of the library involved RACE. The run used a NextSeq 500. During library preparation, unique molecular identifiers were attached to individual cDNA molecules so that TCRs could be counted in a quantitative, reproducible way. From each blood RNA sample, both TCR alpha and TCR beta chains were sequenced. On the authors' methods: Samples had a median of roughly 99,000 TCRs, with a range from roughly 23,224 to 750,000. The Decombinator software suite was used to annotate V, J and CDR3 in the TCR reads. For the PS versus PT1 abundance plots, all samples were subsampled to the same number of TCRs (28,000). TCRs were defined as expanded if absent before sensitization and observed at least eight times at the 2-week time point. Using fastp trimming at Q25 and MiXCR clonotype assembly, TCRdb reanalyzed the public sequencing data and kept in-frame beta chains. Here each entry gathers all rows of one CDR3 protein and keeps the most common genes and DNA. The V and J calls here are based on TCRdb, not the publication. This sample holds approximately 400,000 distinct CDR3 sequences; roughly 5% were observed only once. The ten largest account for 2% to 2.5% of the sample.

This receptor chain uses TRBV28 and TRBJ2-7; the D gene is unclear. Sample: whole blood, taken in connection with sensitization to the hapten diphenylcyclopropenone (DPC). This TCR came from a woman between 45 and 60 years old with alopecia areata. Some clones in this sample may be carry-over from other donors' samples. The CDR3 protein sequence reads: CASSLSSEQYF. The sequence in DNA is TGTGCCAGCAGTTTGTCATCCGAGCAGTACTTC.